The 25 T cell receptor beta chains in this list originate from one sample, sequenced in a study of blood T cell repertoires in COVID-19 (TCRdb year 2020). Library preparation was by the immunoSEQ multiplex PCR assay. This immuneACCESS table, as held by TCRdb, lists in-frame sequences with V and J called but not all clones. Of the missing ones, under half trace to an unresolved V gene in checked studies; the others have no known cause. The sample yields about 130,000 clones; about 86% were counted once. Together, the top ten hold under 9.5% of the sample. The specimen sequenced was PBMCs or T cells enriched from blood (not recorded which). The receptors derive from a man in his forties or fifties who had recovered from COVID-19.

The chain couples TRBV10-3 to TRBJ2-3; D is possibly TRBD2 (6 bases). In germline, CDR1 is ENHRY, CDR2 SYGVKD. Trimming took off 0 bases at V and 3 bases at J, with 16 bases between the two ends. CDR3 size: 17 residues. The CDR3: CAISESRTTQGTDTQYF. The CDR3 DNA is TGTGCCATCAGTGAGTCGAGGACTACCCAAGGGACAGATACGCAGTATTTT.

This chain connects TRBV6-6 to TRBJ1-6; 7 bases are shared with TRBD1. CDR1 is MNHNY and CDR2 is SVGAGI in the germline V gene (reference sequence). J lost 5 bases, V lost 4 bases, and 8 bases had no gene match. The CDR3 runs to 16 residues. The CDR3 spells CASSFTGQTHNSPLHF. CDR3 nucleotides: TGTGCCAGCAGTTTCACGGGACAGACTCATAATTCACCCCTCCACTTT.

The chain combines TRBV12-3 or TRBV12-4 with TRBJ2-1; the D gene is possibly TRBD1 (7 bases). The length of the CDR3 is 13 residues. The V and J ends lost 4 bases and 7 bases respectively, with 11 bases between them. CDR3: CASSSGGQNEQFF. The CDR3 nucleotides are TGTGCCAGCAGTTCAGGGGGGCAGAATGAGCAGTTCTTC.

This clone was seen only a few times. V is TRBV29-1 and J is TRBJ2-4; D gene unclear. CDR3 length equals 13 residues. The germline gives CDR1 SQVTM, CDR2 ANQGSEA. Trimming shortened V by 4 bases and J by 3 bases, and 10 bases separated the two germline ends. The DNA of the CDR3 is TGCAGCGTTGTTGGCTCAGACAAAAACATTCAGTACTTC. As protein: CSVVGSDKNIQYF.

CDR3 nucleotides: TGTGCCAGCAGTGAATATCGGACAGGAAATAGCAATCAGCCCCAGCATTTT. Translated: CASSEYRTGNSNQPQHF. The rearrangement uses TRBV6-1 and TRBJ1-5; TRBD1 aligns across 7 bases. Looked up from germline, CDR1 is MNHNS and CDR2 is SASEGT. Trimming at V came to 2 bases and at J to 0 bases, leaving 7 bases not matched to a gene. The CDR3 has 17 residues.

This clone has only one observation. CDR3 protein: CASSYRRVYEQYF. CDR3 sequence (DNA): TGTGCCAGCAGTTACCGACGGGTATACGAGCAGTACTTC. V and J are TRBV6-2 or TRBV6-3 and TRBJ2-7, with no clear D. The CDR3 consists of 13 residues. Germline values: CDR1 MNHEY, CDR2 SVGEGT. V was pared by 2 bases and J by 4 bases, with 9 bases between.

This clone was counted a few times. The chain links TRBV19 to TRBJ1-6, with D perhaps TRBD1 (6 bases). CDR1 and CDR2 (germline): LNHDA, SQIVND (reference sequence). The CDR3 is 16 residues long. The V gene lost 7 bases and the J gene lost 6 bases, with 19 bases spanning the gap. CDR3 sequence: CASTQDLRQVNSPLHF. The CDR3 coding sequence is TGTGCCAGTACCCAAGACCTCCGACAGGTTAATTCACCCCTCCACTTT.

The rearrangement uses TRBV9 and TRBJ1-2, with 7 bases lining up with TRBD1. The ends lost 0 bases at V and 2 bases at J; junction bases unmatched: 4. There are 15 residues in the CDR3. Germline V lookup: CDR1 SGDLS, CDR2 YYNGEE. The CDR3 DNA sequence: TGTGCCAGCAGCGTAGGACAGGGCAGGAACTATGGCTACACCTTC. This codes for CASSVGQGRNYGYTF.

The rearrangement links TRBV29-1 to TRBJ2-7; 7 bases map to TRBD1. Germline trimming cut 5 bases from V and 0 bases from J; bases unmatched to any gene: 7. The CDR3 runs to 14 residues. Per the germline V gene, CDR1 is SQVTM and CDR2 is ANQGSEA. This CDR3 reads CSVPRDSISYEQYF. The CDR3, as DNA: TGCAGCGTTCCCCGGGACAGCATCTCCTACGAGCAGTACTTC.

This clone was seen only once. This chain links TRBV3-1 (or the pseudogene TRBV3-2) with TRBJ1-1; D is perhaps TRBD1 (5 bases). Germline V gene sequence: CDR1 LGHDT, CDR2 YNNKEL (reference sequence). This CDR3 is built from 13 residues. Trimming stripped 1 base from V and 6 bases from J, with 9 bases between. For the CDR3, the DNA is TGTGCCAGCAGCCAAGCAGGGATCGCTGAAGCTTTCTTT. It encodes CASSQAGIAEAFF.

The J gene is TRBJ2-6, the V gene TRBV11-3, with D perhaps TRBD2 (5 bases). Germline V CDR1 and CDR2: SGHNT, YENEEA. This CDR3 contains 16 residues. Between the trimmed V and J ends, which lost 0 bases and 2 bases, there was a span of 8 bases. Here the CDR3 reads CASSLDRGTGANVLTF. DNA for the CDR3: TGTGCCAGCAGCTTAGATCGAGGGACTGGGGCCAACGTCCTGACTTTC. Complete variable domain (other parts from reference TRBV11-3 and TRBJ2-6): EAGVVQSPRYKIIEKKQPVAFWCNPISGHNTLYWYLQNLGQGPELLIRYENEEAVDDSQLPKDRFSAERLKGVDSTLKIQPAELGDSAVYLCASSLDRGTGANVLTFGAGSRLTVL.

The gene calls are TRBV7-2 and TRBJ1-6, with D possibly matching TRBD1 (6 bases). CDR3 length: 14 residues. Trimming took off 5 bases at V and 9 bases at J, with 14 bases between the two ends. CDR1 and CDR2 from the germline V gene are SGHTA and FQGNSA. The CDR3 is CASSRRGGGSPLHF. As DNA, the CDR3 is TGTGCCAGCAGCCGCAGGGGCGGGGGTTCACCCCTCCACTTT.

The rearrangement joins TRBV6-9 to TRBJ1-2; no clear D. The CDR3 spans 9 residues. Per germline, CDR1 MNHGY and CDR2 SVAAGI. The ends were cut back, 8 bases at V and 7 bases at J, with 5 bases in the middle. CDR3 protein: CASLGGYTF. In DNA form, the CDR3 reads TGTGCCAGCCTCGGTGGCTACACCTTC.

The chain is built from TRBV2 and TRBJ1-2, with TRBD1 matching 9 bases. Germline CDR1 reads SNHLY; CDR2 reads FYNNEI. V trimming: 5 bases; J trimming: 8 bases; junction bases outside the gene matches: 3. The CDR3 extends over 12 amino acids. The CDR3 coding sequence is TGTGCCAGCAGTACAGGGGGCAGGGGCTACACCTTC. Translated: CASSTGGRGYTF.

The gene calls are TRBV11-2 and TRBJ1-2, with 12 nucleotides matching TRBD1. The germline gives CDR1 SGHAT, CDR2 FQNNGV. V lost 5 bases and J lost 7; bases outside the gene matches: 8. This CDR3 contains 15 residues. As DNA, the CDR3 is TGTGCCAGCAGCCCACTCGGGACAGGGGGCTCTGGCTACACCTTC. Amino acids: CASSPLGTGGSGYTF.

The genes are TRBV7-9 and TRBJ1-1, with 7 bases fitting TRBD1. The CDR3 is made up of 17 amino acids. Germline lookup yields CDR1 SEHNR and CDR2 FQNEAQ (reference sequence). J gave up 2 bases and V 5 bases, and 14 bases lay outside the gene matches. The CDR3 sequence: CASSESGGMRKNTEAFF. The CDR3, as DNA: TGTGCCAGCAGCGAATCAGGGGGTATGAGGAAAAACACTGAAGCTTTCTTT.

The count of this clone is one. The chain employs TRBV12-5 and TRBJ1-6; tentatively, D is TRBD1 (5 bases). The germline V gene encodes CDR1 LGHNT and CDR2 FRNRAP. This CDR3 spans 15 amino acids. V gave up 9 bases and J gave up 10 bases, with 22 bases separating them. CDR3 loop: CARGRRGSQESPLHF. In DNA form, the CDR3 reads TGTGCTAGGGGTCGGAGGGGTTCGCAAGAGTCACCCCTCCACTTT. The full variable domain, in which reference TRBV12-5 and TRBJ1-6 provide the parts outside the CDR3, is DARVTQTPRHKVTEMGQEVTMRCQPILGHNTVFWYRQTMMQGLELLAYFRNRAPLDDSGMPKDRFSAEMPDATLATLKIQPSEPRDSAVYFCARGRRGSQESPLHFGNGTRLTVT.

The chain couples TRBV2 to TRBJ2-3; 10 bases map to TRBD1. Unmatched junction bases numbered 5, after V lost 5 bases and J lost 0 bases. Germline V gene lookup returns CDR1 SNHLY and CDR2 FYNNEI. The CDR3 spans 16 residues. The CDR3 protein is CASSRRDRGSTDTQYF. The CDR3 DNA is TGTGCCAGCAGTCGGAGGGACAGGGGAAGCACAGATACGCAGTATTTT.

This clone showed up just once. Germline is not matched at one junction end, which may reflect a read error. The chain recombines TRBV7-7 with TRBJ2-7; TRBD1 matches 7 bases. Germline V gene lookup returns CDR1 SSHAT and CDR2 FNYEAQ (reference sequence). The CDR3 is made up of 16 amino acids. CDR3 nucleotides: TGTGCTAGCAGCTTTTGCCCCGTAGGGGGCCGCAACGAGCAGTACTTC. Protein: CASSFCPVGGRNEQYF.

The V gene is TRBV18, the J gene TRBJ1-5, with D unresolved. The ends were cut back, 3 bases at V and 4 bases at J, with 10 bases in the middle. This CDR3 is 14 amino acids long. The V gene's germline CDR1 is KGHSH and CDR2 LQKENI. The CDR3 nucleotides read TGTGCCAGCTCACCCGCGGCGGTTAATCAGCCCCAGCATTTT. Translating gives CASSPAAVNQPQHF.

V and J are TRBV6-2 or TRBV6-3 and TRBJ2-2; TRBD2 matches at 15 bases. This CDR3 is 19 amino acids long. Trimming at V came to 5 bases and at J to 0 bases, leaving 7 bases not matched to a gene. Germline CDR1 and CDR2: MNHEY and SVGEGT. For the CDR3, the DNA is TGTGCCAGCAGTGACGTTGGACTAGCGGGGGGGCCGAACACCGGGGAGCTGTTTTTT. Translation gives CASSDVGLAGGPNTGELFF.

This clone was counted once. The rearrangement joins TRBV9 to TRBJ1-3; 10 bases are a match to TRBD1. V gave up 3 bases and J gave up 2 bases; unmatched junction bases: 5. This CDR3 spans 16 amino acids. Germline CDR1 and CDR2: SGDLS and YYNGEE. The CDR3 loop reads CASSGQGAGPGNTIYF. CDR3 DNA: TGTGCCAGCAGCGGACAGGGGGCTGGTCCTGGAAACACCATATATTTT.

For this clone: Other DNA sequences of this sample code for an identical CDR3. The chain recombines TRBV5-1 with TRBJ2-6, with D tentatively TRBD1 (6 bases). Germline V gives CDR1 SGHRS, CDR2 YFSETQ. The CDR3 contains 18 residues. Trimming pared 0 bases from V and 0 bases from J, leaving 13 bases between. CDR3 nucleotide sequence: TGCGCCAGCAGCTTGGTTACAGGGCCGAGCTCTGGGGCCAACGTCCTGACTTTC. As protein: CASSLVTGPSSGANVLTF.

CDR3 in DNA: TGTGCCAGCTCGGAAACAGGACAGTATGGCTACACCTTC. Translation gives CASSETGQYGYTF. J is TRBJ1-2 and V is TRBV18; possible D gene TRBD1, 6 bases. Germline assignment: CDR1 KGHSH and CDR2 LQKENI. The CDR3 runs 13 residues. The germline V and J ends were trimmed by 6 bases and 5 bases, with 13 bases remaining between them.

The J gene is TRBJ1-3, the V gene TRBV6-5; TRBD1 is a possible D gene (5 bases). Trimming took off 0 bases at V and 4 bases at J, with 13 bases between the two ends. Germline V gene lookup returns CDR1 MNHEY and CDR2 SVGAGI. CDR3 size: 16 residues. CDR3 in amino acids: CASSYSQDSIGNTIYF. The CDR3 DNA reads as TGTGCCAGCAGTTACTCTCAAGACAGTATCGGAAACACCATATATTTT.